One and the same sample provided the 22 T cell receptor beta chains below, sequenced in a study of breast tumors, draining lymph nodes, adjacent tissues. One entry per CDR3 protein results from TCRdb running MiXCR on the multiplex PCR reads. The table has fewer than 140,000 distinct CDR3 sequences, 30% seen once. The lymph nodes were axillary draining lymph nodes from breast cancer patients. The sample taken for sequencing was axillary lymph node tissue. The origin of the receptors is a female donor with breast cancer. Some clones in this sample may be carry-over from other donors' samples.

Remarks on this clonotype: This is likely a read error, given that the CDR3 carries no conserved phenylalanine or tryptophan at its end. This chain connects TRBV2 to TRBJ2-7; D may be TRBD1 or TRBD2 (5 bases each). The CDR3 spans 14 residues. V gave up 3 bases and J gave up 6 bases, with 15 bases separating them. The germline gives CDR1 SNHLY, CDR2 FYNNEI. CDR3 DNA sequence: TGTGCCAGCAGTGATAATTCAGGGAGATCCGAGCAGTACTCC. This gives the protein CASSDNSGRSEQYS.

This clonotype was detected many times. CDR3 sequence (DNA): TGTGCCAGCAGCTCCCTCCATGAGCAGTTCTTC. Amino acid sequence: CASSSLHEQFF. The chain couples TRBV7-2 to TRBJ2-1; D is undetermined. V lost 4 bases, J lost 8 bases, and 6 bases lay in between. Germline assignment: CDR1 SGHTA and CDR2 FQGNSA. This CDR3 comprises 11 residues.

There are many counts of this clonotype. This rearrangement joins TRBV7-2 to TRBJ2-1, with 9 bases matching TRBD2. The CDR3 has 15 residues. The V and J ends lost 4 bases and 2 bases, in that order; junction bases with no gene match: 3. In germline, CDR1 is SGHTA, CDR2 FQGNSA. The CDR3 nucleotides are TGTGCCAGCAGCTCACAGCGGGGGGCCTACAATGAGCAGTTCTTC. This gives the protein CASSSQRGAYNEQFF.

This clonotype has at least ten counts. The chain uses TRBV18 and TRBJ2-2, with D hard to call. The CDR3 has 16 residues. Germline V gene sequence: CDR1 KGHSH, CDR2 LQKENI. V lost 2 bases and J lost 0, with 10 bases in between. In DNA form, the CDR3 reads TGTGCCAGCTCACCAAACCCGCCCTCGAACACCGGGGAGCTGTTTTTT. Residues: CASSPNPPSNTGELFF.

At least ten counts were recorded for this clonotype. This chain uses TRBV7-8 with TRBJ2-1, with TRBD2 identical over 12 bases. This CDR3 comprises 15 residues. With V trimmed by 5 bases and J by 5 bases, 4 bases remained unmatched. In germline, CDR1 is SGHVS, CDR2 FQNEAQ. CDR3 sequence (DNA): TGTGCCAGCAGCGCGGGACTAGCGGGCCACAATGAGCAGTTCTTC. Translation gives CASSAGLAGHNEQFF.

The V call is TRBV27, the J call TRBJ2-1; D tentatively fits TRBD1 or TRBD2 (6 bases each). Per germline, CDR1 MNHEY and CDR2 SMNVEV (reference sequence). The CDR3 sequence is 14 residues long. Trimming shortened V by 2 bases and J by 8 bases, and 13 bases separated the two germline ends. CDR3 nucleotide sequence: TGTGCCAGCAGTTTAAGGGGGGTTCGGGATGAGCAGTTCTTC. Translation gives CASSLRGVRDEQFF.

Many counts were recorded for this clonotype. V is TRBV19 and J is TRBJ2-6; the match to TRBD1 covers 10 bases. The CDR3 contains 17 residues. V gave up 2 bases and J gave up 4 bases; unmatched junction bases: 5. Germline V gene data show CDR1 as LNHDA and CDR2 as SQIVND (reference sequence). As DNA, the CDR3 is TGTGCCAGTAGTATACGGACAGGGGGATCAGGGGCCAACGTCCTGACTTTC. Protein: CASSIRTGGSGANVLTF.

This clonotype came up many times. V is TRBV6-6 and J is TRBJ2-1; 7 bases are a match to TRBD1. Germline CDR1 is MNHNY and CDR2 is SVGAGI (reference sequence). V lost 5 bases to trimming and J lost 4 bases; unmatched junction nucleotides: 8. The CDR3 loop spans 15 amino acids. DNA for the CDR3: TGTGCCAGCAGTCAACCGACAGGGCAGTACAATGAGCAGTTCTTC. This codes for CASSQPTGQYNEQFF.

Of note for this clonotype: This may come from a read error, since a much larger clone is one base off. This chain uses TRBV13 with TRBJ2-2, with D possibly matching TRBD2 (5 bases). This CDR3 spans 15 amino acids. V lost 3 bases and J 0 bases, leaving 8 bases between the germline ends. Germline values: CDR1 PRHDT, CDR2 FYEKMQ (reference sequence). The CDR3 DNA is TGTGCCAGCAGCTTTCGACTAACGAACACCGGGGAGCTGTTTTTT. Translation gives CASSFRLTNTGELFF.

This clonotype showed up many times. V is TRBV5-1 and J is TRBJ2-7; D possibly corresponds to TRBD2 (7 bases). V was pared by 3 bases and J by 6 bases, with 16 bases between. The germline CDR1 and CDR2 sequences are SGHRS and YFSETQ. This CDR3 region has 14 residues. The CDR3 DNA is TGCGCCAGCAGCTCGGGGGAGGGGGGATCCGAGCAGTACTTC. Its protein product is CASSSGEGGSEQYF.

This clonotype was picked up many times. The CDR3 nucleotides read TGTGCCAGCAGTCCCCCCGGGACTACCAACACCGGGGAGCTGTTTTTT. The encoded protein is CASSPPGTTNTGELFF. J is TRBJ2-2 and V is TRBV12-3 or TRBV12-4, with 7 bases aligning to TRBD2. The CDR3 is 16 residues long. The ends lost 5 bases at V and 2 bases at J; junction bases unmatched: 8.

This chain joins TRBV2 and TRBJ2-7; 12 nucleotides align to TRBD2. The DNA matches TRBJ2-1 better at its end, which makes the J call doubtful. This CDR3 spans 15 amino acids. Germline CDR1 and CDR2: SNHLY and FYNNEI. The CDR3 region is CASSGLAGGGNEQFF. The CDR3 DNA is TGTGCCAGCAGTGGGCTAGCGGGAGGGGGGAATGAGCAGTTCTTC.

This clonotype was counted many times. The rearrangement joins TRBV25-1 to TRBJ2-5; the D call may be TRBD1 or TRBD2 (7 bases each). Germline assignment: CDR1 MGHDK and CDR2 SYGVNS. The CDR3 is 18 residues long. V was clipped by 1 base and J by 1 base, with 19 bases between them. The CDR3 nucleotides are TGTGCCAGCAGTGAATGGGGGGGGGGGACAGATCTCCAAGAGACCCAGTACTTC. It codes for CASSEWGGGTDLQETQYF.

This clonotype came up a few times. This chain connects TRBV25-1 to TRBJ1-1, with D perhaps TRBD1 (5 bases). From germline, CDR1 is MGHDK and CDR2 SYGVNS. V was shortened by 0 bases and J by 7 bases, with 18 bases between the two germline ends. CDR3 length: 16 amino acids. The CDR3 region is CASSEYAPDTGNEAFF. The CDR3 nucleotides are TGTGCCAGCAGTGAATATGCACCGGACACTGGGAATGAAGCTTTCTTT.

Ten or more counts support this clonotype. CDR3 protein: CASSLGLGENTGELFF. In DNA form, the CDR3 reads TGTGCCAGCAGCTTAGGCCTCGGGGAGAACACCGGGGAGCTGTTTTTT. The chain is built from TRBV7-9 and TRBJ2-2; possibly TRBD2 for D (5 bases). Deletions cut 1 base from V and 1 base from J, with 10 bases between. Germline CDR1 reads SEHNR; CDR2 reads FQNEAQ (reference sequence). The CDR3 is made up of 16 amino acids.

In this sample, this clonotype turned up a few times. This may stem from a read error, because a much larger clone lies one nucleotide away. The chain has TRBV18 and TRBJ1-6, with D perhaps TRBD1 (5 bases). V lost 6 bases, J lost 7 bases, and 13 bases lay in between. The CDR3 length is 14 residues. Looked up from germline, CDR1 is KGHSH and CDR2 is LQKENI. CDR3 nucleotide sequence: TGTGCCAGCTCGGTGGACGGGGGAAATTCACCCCTCCACTTT. It is translated as CASSVDGGNSPLHF.

This clonotype was observed many times. The genes are TRBV30 and TRBJ2-3; D possibly corresponds to TRBD1 (5 bases). The CDR3 loop spans 14 amino acids. With 2 bases removed from V and 6 bases from J, the gap between germline ends came to 15 bases. Germline V gene data show CDR1 as GTSNPN and CDR2 as SVGIG (reference sequence). In DNA form, the CDR3 reads TGTGCCTGGAGTCGCCCCGGTGGGGCCGATACGCAGTATTTT. Its protein is CAWSRPGGADTQYF.

The sample holds many counts of this clonotype. This chain uses TRBV5-5 with TRBJ2-7; a weak D match, TRBD2 (6 bases). This CDR3 has 14 residues. Germline V gene sequence: CDR1 SGHKS, CDR2 YYEKEE (reference sequence). Trimming stripped 3 bases from V and 2 bases from J, with 12 bases between. In DNA form, the CDR3 reads TGTGCCAGCAGCTCTGCGTGGGGGGCCTACGAGCAGTACTTC. Translating gives CASSSAWGAYEQYF.

This clonotype was seen many times. V usage is TRBV7-2 and J usage is TRBJ2-1; TRBD2 is a possible D gene (7 bases). The germline V gene has CDR1 SGHTA and CDR2 FQGNSA. Trimming left V 5 bases short and J 13 bases short, with 21 bases between. The CDR3 has 14 residues. CDR3 sequence (DNA): TGTGCCAGCAGCGACACTGAGGGGGGGGTGGGCCAGTTCTTC. Its protein is CASSDTEGGVGQFF.

This clonotype was seen at least ten times. The chain combines TRBV4-2 with TRBJ2-3, with 15 bases matching TRBD2. The germline gives CDR1 LGHNA, CDR2 YNFKEQ. Losses at the gene ends were 4 bases for V and 6 bases for J; bases not matched to a gene: 8. CDR3 length equals 17 residues. The CDR3 spells CASSLRTSGRVVDTQYF. In DNA, the CDR3 is TGTGCCAGCAGCCTGCGGACTAGCGGGAGGGTGGTGGATACGCAGTATTTT.

This clonotype has a count of ten or more. The junction does not match germline at one end; this may be a read error. V usage is TRBV5-1 and J usage is TRBJ2-5; 7 nucleotides agree with TRBD2. Germline CDR1 is SGHRS and CDR2 is YFSETQ. CDR3 size: 14 residues. CDR3 protein: CASSTSGMQDTQYF. The CDR3 nucleotides are TGCGCCAGCAGCACCAGCGGGATGCAAGACACCCAGTACTTC.

In this sample, this clonotype turned up many times. V usage is TRBV20-1 and J usage is TRBJ2-5; D is uncertain. Germline loops: CDR1 DFQATT, CDR2 SNEGSKA (reference sequence). The CDR3 runs to 15 residues. V was clipped by 0 bases and J by 1 base, with 12 bases between them. The CDR3 DNA sequence: TGCAGTGCTAGAGATCGTAAGGCAGGCCAAGAGACCCAGTACTTC. Translating it yields CSARDRKAGQETQYF.